The 27 T cell receptor beta chains below all came from one sample that was sequenced in a study of post-analysis software for immune sequencing data. Study outcomes and limitations: Five TRBV segments, including TRBV5-6, TRBV5-1 and TRBV20-1, were more frequent in patients than controls.

Researchers reported that TCR beta cDNA libraries carried unique molecular identifiers. Via MiXCR, TCRdb re-called the PCR reads, giving one row per CDR3 protein. The table has hundreds of thousands of distinct CDR3 sequences, roughly 29% seen once; the top ten hold more than 0.45%. These receptors lack a known antigen. The sequenced sample was blood. The receptor set was obtained from a girl between 5 and 17 years old with multiple sclerosis.

This clonotype has ten or more counts. The J gene is TRBJ2-7, the V gene TRBV29-1; D possibly corresponds to TRBD2 (6 bases). The length of the CDR3 is 12 residues. The germline V gene has CDR1 SQVTM and CDR2 ANQGSEA. V was pared by 5 bases and J by 0 bases, with 8 bases between. The CDR3 protein is CSVRRGSYEQYF. The CDR3, as DNA: TGCAGCGTTAGGCGGGGCTCCTACGAGCAGTACTTC.

This clonotype was counted only a few times. This sequence joins TRBV7-9 and TRBJ2-7, with TRBD2 matching over 9 bases. CDR3 size: 16 residues. CDR1 and CDR2 (germline): SEHNR, FQNEAQ (reference sequence). Trimming took 5 bases from V and 0 from J; bases not matched to a gene: 8. CDR3 nucleotides: TGTGCCAGCAGCCCCGGAGGAGCGGGAGGCTCCTACGAGCAGTACTTC. It encodes CASSPGGAGGSYEQYF. Full variable domain (missing parts from reference TRBV7-9 and TRBJ2-7): DTGVSQNPRHKITKRGQNVTFRCDPISEHNRLYWYRQTLGQGPEFLTYFQNEAQLEKSRLLSDRFSAERPKGSFSTLEIQRTEQGDSAMYLCASSPGGAGGSYEQYFGPGTRLTVT.

The chain recombines TRBV10-3 with TRBJ1-4, with a tentative D call TRBD1 (5 bases). CDR3 length: 12 amino acids. Trimming removed 10 bases at V and 6 bases at J, with 12 bases between. Germline CDR1 reads ENHRY; CDR2 reads SYGVKD. The CDR3 region is CATGGEDEKLFF. For the CDR3, the DNA is TGTGCCACGGGGGGGGAAGATGAAAAACTGTTTTTT.

Of note for this clonotype: One end of the junction is discordant with germline, which a read error may explain. V is TRBV14 and J is TRBJ2-4; D is possibly TRBD1 (6 bases). Germline-derived CDR1 and CDR2 are SGHDN and FVKESK. The length of the CDR3 is 18 residues. The CDR3 sequence: CAGSQEPTGPGAKNIQYF. The CDR3 nucleotides are TGTGCCGGCAGCCAAGAGCCCACAGGGCCGGGGGCCAAAAACATTCAGTACTTC. Complete variable domain (other parts from reference TRBV14 and TRBJ2-4): EAGVTQFPSHSVIEKGQTVTLRCDPISGHDNLYWYRRVMGKEIKFLLHFVKESKQDESGMPNNRFLAERTGGTYSTLKVQPAELEDSGVYFCAGSQEPTGPGAKNIQYFGAGTRLSVL.

The chain employs TRBV4-3 and TRBJ2-1, with TRBD2 identical over 9 bases. V dropped 0 bases and J dropped 6; count of bases not matched to a gene: 12. The germline CDR1 and CDR2 sequences are LGHNA and YSLEER. The CDR3 has 18 amino acids. CDR3 bases: TGCGCCAGCAGCCAAGAGGTTCGGGCGGGAGGGCCTCGCAATGAGCAGTTCTTC. Encoded protein: CASSQEVRAGGPRNEQFF.

V usage is TRBV20-1 and J usage is TRBJ1-5; 7 positions agree with TRBD1. CDR1 is DFQATT and CDR2 is SNEGSKA in the germline V gene (reference sequence). After removal of 4 bases from V and 7 bases from J, the junction contained 16 bases not matched to a gene. This CDR3 comprises 16 residues. Here the CDR3 reads CSATDRMGQKDQPQHF. In DNA, the CDR3 is TGCAGTGCTACCGACAGAATGGGACAGAAGGACCAGCCCCAGCATTTT.

A remark on this clonotype: This may arise from a read error, as a much more abundant clone is one base away. This chain connects TRBV28 to TRBJ2-3; possible D gene TRBD2, 6 bases. The CDR3 consists of 16 residues. The germline CDR1 and CDR2 sequences are MDHEN and SYDVKM. CDR3 sequence: CASSGTWRGSTDTRYF. The DNA for the CDR3 is TGTGCCAGCAGTGGGACGTGGCGGGGTAGCACAGATACGCGGTATTTT. The full variable domain, with the rest looked up from reference TRBV28 and TRBJ2-3, is DVKVTQSSRYLVKRTGEKVFLECVQDMDHENMFWYRQDPGLGLRLIYFSYDVKMKEKGDIPEGYSVSREKKERFSLILESASTNQTSMYLCASSGTWRGSTDTRYFGPGTRLTVL.

CDR3 protein: CSSRLDGNTEAFF. Here the CDR3 DNA reads TGCAGCTCCCGCCTGGACGGGAACACTGAAGCTTTCTTT. The V and J genes are TRBV29-1 and TRBJ1-1; D remains unclear. Germline CDR1 SQVTM, CDR2 ANQGSEA. Deletions cut 8 bases from V and 1 base from J, with 14 bases between. The CDR3 runs to 13 residues.

This chain joins TRBV29-1 and TRBJ2-1; TRBD2 matches 9 bases. The J call may be faulty, since TRBJ2-7 better matches the DNA end. The CDR3 loop spans 15 amino acids. Looked up from germline, CDR1 is SQVTM and CDR2 is ANQGSEA. The CDR3 nucleotides are TGCAGCGCTGGAACTTTAGCGGGGGATGACAATGAGCAGTACTTC. Translation: CSAGTLAGDDNEQYF.

With regard to this clonotype: One end of the junction fails to match germline, which may point to a read error. The chain couples TRBV6-1 to TRBJ2-5; D possibly corresponds to TRBD2 (5 bases). Per germline, CDR1 MNHNS and CDR2 SASEGT. The CDR3 sequence is 14 residues long. This CDR3 reads CASSEYRENYEQYF. The CDR3 nucleotides read TGTGCCAGCAGTGAATATCGGGAAAACTACGAGCAGTACTTT.

This clonotype was counted only a few times. The J gene is TRBJ1-3, the V gene TRBV9; a possible D gene is TRBD1 (6 bases). Germline V gene lookup returns CDR1 SGDLS and CDR2 YYNGEE. V gave up 4 bases and J gave up 1 base, with 9 bases separating them. The CDR3 runs to 14 residues. CDR3 DNA: TGTGCCAGCAGCACAACAGGGTCTGGAAACACCATATATTTT. This translates into CASSTTGSGNTIYF.

In this sample, this clonotype turned up a few times. CDR3 DNA sequence: TGCAGTGCTAGAGTCCCGGGGGCGGGAAGCAATCAGCCCCAGCATTTT. The encoded protein is CSARVPGAGSNQPQHF. The V call is TRBV20-1, the J call TRBJ1-5, with D perhaps TRBD1 (6 bases). This CDR3 is built from 16 residues. Trimming pared 1 base from V and 1 base from J, leaving 14 bases between. The germline CDR1 and CDR2 sequences are DFQATT and SNEGSKA (reference sequence).

This clonotype has more than one count but fewer than ten. The gene calls are TRBV4-3 and TRBJ2-3; the D gene is possibly TRBD2 (6 bases). Trimming removed 5 bases at V and 1 base at J, with 19 bases between. The CDR3 contains 17 residues. Germline-derived CDR1 and CDR2 are LGHNA and YSLEER. The CDR3 spells CASSYTHRASGTDTQYF. CDR3 sequence (DNA): TGCGCCAGCAGCTATACTCACCGTGCTAGCGGCACAGATACGCAGTATTTT.

This clonotype has only one observation. The gene calls are TRBV5-6 and TRBJ2-5; D unresolved. CDR3 size: 15 residues. CDR1 is SGHDT, CDR2 YYEEEE, per germline. V lost 3 bases and J lost 0, with 12 bases in between. The CDR3 nucleotides are TGTGCCAGCAGCTCCGAGACTCAGTACCAAGAGACCCAGTACTTC. The encoded protein is CASSSETQYQETQYF.

The gene calls are TRBV12-3 or TRBV12-4 and TRBJ1-4; 7 positions match TRBD1. V dropped 1 base and J dropped 5; count of bases not matched to a gene: 4. This CDR3 region has 15 residues. In DNA, the CDR3 is TGTGCCAGCAGTTTAGGCGGGGGACAGAATGAAAAACTGTTTTTT. Translated: CASSLGGGQNEKLFF.

The gene calls are TRBV7-2 and TRBJ2-7; tentative D call: TRBD1 (7 bases). Germline CDR1 and CDR2: SGHTA and FQGNSA. Trimming left V 1 base short and J 6 bases short, with 19 bases between. The CDR3 sequence is 16 residues long. The CDR3 loop is CASSLVGGQAPFEQYF. The CDR3 region has the DNA TGTGCCAGCAGCTTAGTGGGAGGACAGGCCCCTTTCGAGCAGTACTTC.

This clonotype has a handful of counts. V is TRBV27 and J is TRBJ2-5; 10 bases are a match to TRBD2. The CDR3 is made up of 15 amino acids. V lost 3 bases to trimming and J lost 6 bases; unmatched junction nucleotides: 7. Germline V lookup: CDR1 MNHEY, CDR2 SMNVEV (reference sequence). The CDR3, as DNA: TGTGCCAGCAGTTTCGGGGCTAGCGGGAGCCAGACCCAGTACTTC. Protein: CASSFGASGSQTQYF.

V gene TRBV29-1 combines with J gene TRBJ1-2, with TRBD1 matching 10 bases. The CDR3 length is 13 residues. The junction had 4 bases not matched to a gene; V was cut back by 6 bases and J by 3 bases. Germline V CDR1 and CDR2: SQVTM, ANQGSEA. The CDR3 protein is CSVGTGEDYGYTF. CDR3 sequence (DNA): TGCAGCGTGGGGACAGGGGAAGACTATGGCTACACCTTC.

V is TRBV14 and J is TRBJ2-7; TRBD2 aligns across 7 bases. The CDR3 sequence is 17 residues long. The V gene end was trimmed by 2 bases and the J gene end by 7 bases; junction bases not matched to a gene: 17. Germline CDR1 SGHDN, CDR2 FVKESK. CDR3 amino acids: CASSQILAGDVLGEQYF. The CDR3 DNA sequence: TGTGCCAGCAGCCAAATTTTGGCGGGAGATGTTCTTGGAGAGCAGTACTTC.

V and J are TRBV20-1 and TRBJ2-5, with D possibly TRBD2 on 5 matching bases. Trimming took off 0 bases at V and 2 bases at J, with 13 bases between the two ends. The CDR3 runs 15 residues. The germline V gene encodes CDR1 DFQATT and CDR2 SNEGSKA (reference sequence). The CDR3, as DNA: TGCAGTGCTAGAGACAGCGGTTCTATTCAAGAGACCCAGTACTTC. Translation: CSARDSGSIQETQYF.

The genes are TRBV28 and TRBJ2-5, with 7 nucleotides matching TRBD1. Unmatched junction bases numbered 8, after V lost 5 bases and J lost 11 bases. Germline V gene sequence: CDR1 MDHEN, CDR2 SYDVKM. The CDR3 is 12 amino acids. CDR3 bases: TGTGCCAGCAGTGGTGACAGGGAATGGCAGTACTTC. Its protein product is CASSGDREWQYF. Filled out from reference TRBV28 and TRBJ2-5, the complete variable domain reads DVKVTQSSRYLVKRTGEKVFLECVQDMDHENMFWYRQDPGLGLRLIYFSYDVKMKEKGDIPEGYSVSREKKERFSLILESASTNQTSMYLCASSGDREWQYFGPGTRLLVL.

This clonotype came up a few times. V and J are TRBV3-1 and TRBJ2-5; 10 nucleotides match TRBD2. This CDR3 is built from 15 residues. V gave up 6 bases and J gave up 5 bases; unmatched junction bases: 9. CDR1 is LGHDT, CDR2 YNNKEL, per germline (reference sequence). CDR3 amino acids: CASSGHGGLAETQYF. The DNA of the CDR3 is TGTGCCAGCAGTGGCCACGGGGGACTAGCGGAGACCCAGTACTTC.

J is TRBJ2-2 and V is TRBV5-6, with TRBD1 matching 8 bases. This CDR3 region has 16 residues. Germline lookup yields CDR1 SGHDT and CDR2 YYEEEE. Unmatched junction bases numbered 4, after V lost 3 bases and J lost 0 bases. The CDR3 DNA reads TGTGCCAGCAGCTCAGTGGGACAGGCGAACACCGGGGAGCTGTTTTTT. Translating gives CASSSVGQANTGELFF.

The V gene is TRBV4-3, the J gene TRBJ2-5; possibly TRBD2 for D (6 bases). V was clipped by 1 base and J by 2 bases, with 11 bases between them. The germline CDR1 and CDR2 sequences are LGHNA and YSLEER. CDR3 length: 15 amino acids. The CDR3 nucleotides read TGCGCCAGCAGCCAAGCGGGGACTCCTCAAGAGACCCAGTACTTC. Translation: CASSQAGTPQETQYF.

This clonotype was picked up a small number of times. The chain has TRBV7-8 and TRBJ1-1, with D tentatively TRBD1 (5 bases). V lost 5 bases and J lost 0, with 7 bases in between. Germline CDR1 is SGHVS and CDR2 is FQNEAQ. The CDR3 is made up of 13 amino acids. The CDR3 DNA is TGTGCCAGCAGCGGACACCTGAACACTGAAGCTTTCTTT. Its protein product is CASSGHLNTEAFF.

The genes are TRBV12-3 or TRBV12-4 and TRBJ1-1, with D perhaps TRBD1 (6 bases). The CDR3 length is 15 residues. V was cut by 6 bases and J by 6 bases, with 20 bases left in between. CDR3 in amino acids: CASSVQGTSRPEAFF. The CDR3 coding sequence is TGTGCCAGCAGCGTACAGGGCACATCCCGTCCTGAAGCTTTCTTT.

The chain combines TRBV12-5 with TRBJ1-1, with D possibly matching TRBD1 (6 bases). Deletions cut 7 bases from V and 3 bases from J, with 21 bases between. Germline CDR1 reads LGHNT; CDR2 reads FRNRAP. The CDR3 has 16 amino acids. The CDR3 coding sequence is TGTGCTAGTGCCACGCGGTCCCCGGGGGCGGACACTGAAGCTTTCTTT. Its translation: CASATRSPGADTEAFF. Based on the CDR3 plus reference TRBV12-5 and TRBJ1-1, the full variable domain is DARVTQTPRHKVTEMGQEVTMRCQPILGHNTVFWYRQTMMQGLELLAYFRNRAPLDDSGMPKDRFSAEMPDATLATLKIQPSEPRDSAVYFCASATRSPGADTEAFFGQGTRLTVV.